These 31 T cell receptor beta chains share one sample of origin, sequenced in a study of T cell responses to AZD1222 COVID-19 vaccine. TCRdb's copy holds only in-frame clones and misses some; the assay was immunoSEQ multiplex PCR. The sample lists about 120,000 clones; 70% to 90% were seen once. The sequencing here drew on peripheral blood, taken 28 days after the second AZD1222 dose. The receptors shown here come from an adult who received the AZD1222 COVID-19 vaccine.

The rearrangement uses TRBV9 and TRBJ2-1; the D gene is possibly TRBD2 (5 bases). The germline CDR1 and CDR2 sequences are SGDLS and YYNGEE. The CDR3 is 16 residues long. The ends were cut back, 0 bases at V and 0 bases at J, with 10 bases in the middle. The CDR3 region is CASSVGGARSYNEQFF. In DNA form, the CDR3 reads TGTGCCAGCAGCGTAGGGGGAGCCCGCTCCTACAATGAGCAGTTCTTC. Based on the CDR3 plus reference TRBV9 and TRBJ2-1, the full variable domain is DSGVTQTPKHLITATGQRVTLRCSPRSGDLSVYWYQQSLDQGLQFLIQYYNGEERAKGNILERFSAQQFPDLHSELNLSSLELGDSALYFCASSVGGARSYNEQFFGPGTRLTVL.

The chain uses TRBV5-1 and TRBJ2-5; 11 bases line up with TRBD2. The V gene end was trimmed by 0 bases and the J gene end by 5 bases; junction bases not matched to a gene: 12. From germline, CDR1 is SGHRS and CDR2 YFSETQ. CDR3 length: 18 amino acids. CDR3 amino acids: CASSLGRLAGGTGETQYF. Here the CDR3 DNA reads TGCGCCAGCAGCTTGGGGCGTCTAGCGGGGGGAACTGGGGAGACCCAGTACTTC.

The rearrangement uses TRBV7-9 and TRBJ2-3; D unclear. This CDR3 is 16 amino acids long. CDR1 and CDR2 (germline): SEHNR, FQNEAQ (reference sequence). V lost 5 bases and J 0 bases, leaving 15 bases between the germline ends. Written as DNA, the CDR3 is TGTGCCAGCAGCCGGTGGGCTATATCTAGCACAGATACGCAGTATTTT. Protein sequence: CASSRWAISSTDTQYF.

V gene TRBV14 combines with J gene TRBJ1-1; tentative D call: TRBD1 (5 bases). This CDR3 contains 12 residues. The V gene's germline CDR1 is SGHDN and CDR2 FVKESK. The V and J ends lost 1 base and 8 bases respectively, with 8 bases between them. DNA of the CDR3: TGTGCCAGCAGCCAAGGGTGGGGGGAAGCTTTCTTT. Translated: CASSQGWGEAFF.

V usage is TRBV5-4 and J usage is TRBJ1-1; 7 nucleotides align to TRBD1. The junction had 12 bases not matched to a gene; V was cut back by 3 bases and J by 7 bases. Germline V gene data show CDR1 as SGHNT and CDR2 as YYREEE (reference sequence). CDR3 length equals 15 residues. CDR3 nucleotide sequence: TGTGCCAGCAGCTCCCCCCGGGACAGCCTCCATGAAGCTTTCTTT. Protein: CASSSPRDSLHEAFF. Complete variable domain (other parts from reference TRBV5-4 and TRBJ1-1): ETGVTQSPTHLIKTRGQQVTLRCSSQSGHNTVSWYQQALGQGPQFIFQYYREEENGRGNFPPRFSGLQFPNYSSELNVNALELDDSALYLCASSSPRDSLHEAFFGQGTRLTVV.

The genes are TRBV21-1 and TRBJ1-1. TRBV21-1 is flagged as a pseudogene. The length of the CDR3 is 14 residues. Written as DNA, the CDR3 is TGTGCCAGCAGCCCCGAGGGGGGCTTCACTGAAGCTTTCTTT. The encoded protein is CASSPEGGFTEAFF.

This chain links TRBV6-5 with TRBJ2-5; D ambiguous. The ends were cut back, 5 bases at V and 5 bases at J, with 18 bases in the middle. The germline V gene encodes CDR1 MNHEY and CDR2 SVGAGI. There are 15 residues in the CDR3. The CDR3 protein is CASSRRPAVGETQYF. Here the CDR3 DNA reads TGTGCCAGCAGTCGTAGGCCCGCGGTCGGCGAGACCCAGTACTTC.

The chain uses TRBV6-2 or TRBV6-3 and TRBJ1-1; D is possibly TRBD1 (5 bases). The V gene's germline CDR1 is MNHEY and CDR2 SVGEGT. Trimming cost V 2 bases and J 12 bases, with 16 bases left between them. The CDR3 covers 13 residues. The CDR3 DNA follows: TGTGCCAGCAGTTACGCCCAGGCCCCGGGACCTTTCTTT. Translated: CASSYAQAPGPFF.

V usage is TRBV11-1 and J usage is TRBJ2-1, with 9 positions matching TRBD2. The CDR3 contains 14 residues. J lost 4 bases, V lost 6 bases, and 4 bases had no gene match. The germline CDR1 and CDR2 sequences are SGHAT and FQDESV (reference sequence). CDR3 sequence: CASRAAGGYNEQFF. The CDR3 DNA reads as TGTGCCAGCAGGGCAGCGGGGGGATACAATGAGCAGTTCTTC.

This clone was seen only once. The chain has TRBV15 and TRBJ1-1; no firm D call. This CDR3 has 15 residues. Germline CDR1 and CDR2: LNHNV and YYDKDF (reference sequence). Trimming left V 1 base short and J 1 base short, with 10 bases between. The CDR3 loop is CATSRAGMGNTEAFF. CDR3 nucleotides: TGTGCCACCAGCAGAGCCGGGATGGGGAACACTGAAGCTTTCTTT.

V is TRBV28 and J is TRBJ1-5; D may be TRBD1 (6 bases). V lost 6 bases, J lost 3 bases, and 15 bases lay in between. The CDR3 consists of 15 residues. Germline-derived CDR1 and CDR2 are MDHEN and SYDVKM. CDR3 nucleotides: TGTGCCAGCAGAAGGGGGGAGGCTCACAATCAGCCCCAGCATTTT. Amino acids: CASRRGEAHNQPQHF.

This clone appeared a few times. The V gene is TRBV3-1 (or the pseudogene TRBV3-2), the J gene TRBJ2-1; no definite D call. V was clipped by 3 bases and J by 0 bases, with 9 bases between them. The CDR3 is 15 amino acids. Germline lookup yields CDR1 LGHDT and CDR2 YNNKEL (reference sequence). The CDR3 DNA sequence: TGTGCCAGCAGCCAGAGGCCAATCTCCTACAATGAGCAGTTCTTC. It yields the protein CASSQRPISYNEQFF.

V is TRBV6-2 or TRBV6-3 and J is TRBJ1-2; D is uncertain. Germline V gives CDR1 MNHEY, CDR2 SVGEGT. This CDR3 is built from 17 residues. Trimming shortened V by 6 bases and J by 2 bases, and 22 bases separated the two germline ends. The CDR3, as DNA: TGTGCCAGCAGCCCGACATCAGACGGACCTCTAAACTATGGCTACACCTTC. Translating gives CASSPTSDGPLNYGYTF.

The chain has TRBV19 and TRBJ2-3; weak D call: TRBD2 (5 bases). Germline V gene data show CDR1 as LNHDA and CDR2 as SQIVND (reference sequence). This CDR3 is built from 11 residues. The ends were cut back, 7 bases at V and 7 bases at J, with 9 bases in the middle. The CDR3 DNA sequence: TGTGCCAGTAATTGGGAGTATACGCAGTATTTT. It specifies CASNWEYTQYF.

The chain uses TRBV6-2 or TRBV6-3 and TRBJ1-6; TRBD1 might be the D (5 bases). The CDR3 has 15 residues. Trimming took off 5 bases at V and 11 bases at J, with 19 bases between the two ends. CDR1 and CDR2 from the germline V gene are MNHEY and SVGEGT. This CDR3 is CASSPDPTDIAPLHF. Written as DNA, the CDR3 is TGTGCCAGCAGTCCCGATCCGACAGATATCGCACCCCTCCACTTT.

The DNA of the CDR3 is TGTGCCAGCAGGGCTAGCGGGAGTGGCCCCGGGGAGCTGTTTTTT. Protein product: CASRASGSGPGELFF. V is TRBV6-6 and J is TRBJ2-2, with 10 positions matching TRBD2. Germline V lookup: CDR1 MNHNY, CDR2 SVGAGI (reference sequence). Trimming cost V 6 bases and J 6 bases; bases outside gene matches: 7. The CDR3 consists of 15 residues.

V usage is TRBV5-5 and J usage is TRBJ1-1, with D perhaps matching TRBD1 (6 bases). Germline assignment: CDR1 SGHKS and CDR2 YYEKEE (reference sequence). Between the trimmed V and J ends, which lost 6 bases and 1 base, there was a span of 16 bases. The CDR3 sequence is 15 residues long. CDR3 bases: TGTGCCAGCACCAACCTCCAGGGGCAGAACACTGAAGCTTTCTTT. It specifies CASTNLQGQNTEAFF. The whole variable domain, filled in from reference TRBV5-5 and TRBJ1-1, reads DAGVTQSPTHLIKTRGQQVTLRCSPISGHKSVSWYQQVLGQGPQFIFQYYEKEERGRGNFPDRFSARQFPNYSSELNVNALLLGDSALYLCASTNLQGQNTEAFFGQGTRLTVV.

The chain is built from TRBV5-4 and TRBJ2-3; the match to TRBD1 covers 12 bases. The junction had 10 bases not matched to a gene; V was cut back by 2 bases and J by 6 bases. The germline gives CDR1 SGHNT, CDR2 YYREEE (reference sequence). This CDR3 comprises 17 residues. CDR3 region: CASSLVGTGGLSDTQYF. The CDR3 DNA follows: TGTGCCAGCAGCTTAGTTGGGACAGGGGGCCTCAGTGATACGCAGTATTTT. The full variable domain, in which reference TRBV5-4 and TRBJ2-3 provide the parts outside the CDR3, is ETGVTQSPTHLIKTRGQQVTLRCSSQSGHNTVSWYQQALGQGPQFIFQYYREEENGRGNFPPRFSGLQFPNYSSELNVNALELDDSALYLCASSLVGTGGLSDTQYFGPGTRLTVL.

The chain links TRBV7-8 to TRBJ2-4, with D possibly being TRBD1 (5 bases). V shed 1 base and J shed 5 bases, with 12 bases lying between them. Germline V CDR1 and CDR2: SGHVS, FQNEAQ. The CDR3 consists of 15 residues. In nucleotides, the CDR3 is TGTGCCAGCAGCTTAGGAGCTCCCAGGGAAAACATTCAGTACTTC. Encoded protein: CASSLGAPRENIQYF.

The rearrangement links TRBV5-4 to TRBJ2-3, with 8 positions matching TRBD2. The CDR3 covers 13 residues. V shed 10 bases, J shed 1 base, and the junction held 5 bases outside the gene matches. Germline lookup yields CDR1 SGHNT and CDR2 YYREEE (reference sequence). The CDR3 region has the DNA TGTGCCCTCAGCGGGGGAGGCACAGATACGCAGTATTTT. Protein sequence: CALSGGGTDTQYF.

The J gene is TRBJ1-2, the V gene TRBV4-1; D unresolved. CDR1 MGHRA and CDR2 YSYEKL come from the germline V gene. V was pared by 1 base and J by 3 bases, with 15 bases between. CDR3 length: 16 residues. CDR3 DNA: TGCGCCAGCAGCCAAGTCGGGCTTAGAACAGACTATGGCTACACCTTC. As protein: CASSQVGLRTDYGYTF.

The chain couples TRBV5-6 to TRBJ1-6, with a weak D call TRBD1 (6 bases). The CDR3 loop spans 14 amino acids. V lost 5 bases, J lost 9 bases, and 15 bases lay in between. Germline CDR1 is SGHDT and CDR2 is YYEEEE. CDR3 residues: CASRFLQGRSPLHF. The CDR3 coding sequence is TGTGCCAGCAGATTCCTCCAGGGGCGTTCACCCCTCCACTTT.

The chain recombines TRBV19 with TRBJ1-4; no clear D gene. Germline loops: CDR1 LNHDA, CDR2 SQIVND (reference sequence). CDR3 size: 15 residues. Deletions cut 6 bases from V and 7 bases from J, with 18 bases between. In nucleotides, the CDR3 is TGTGCCAGTAGATTAGGATCGGGCGGCGGTGAAAAACTGTTTTTT. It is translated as CASRLGSGGGEKLFF.

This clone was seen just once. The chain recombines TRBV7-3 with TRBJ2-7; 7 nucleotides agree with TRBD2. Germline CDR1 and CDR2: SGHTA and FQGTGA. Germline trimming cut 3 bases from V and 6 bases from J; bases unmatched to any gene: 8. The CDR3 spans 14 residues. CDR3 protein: CASSFSVTGGEQYF. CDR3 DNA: TGTGCCAGCAGCTTTTCGGTAACGGGAGGCGAGCAGTACTTC.

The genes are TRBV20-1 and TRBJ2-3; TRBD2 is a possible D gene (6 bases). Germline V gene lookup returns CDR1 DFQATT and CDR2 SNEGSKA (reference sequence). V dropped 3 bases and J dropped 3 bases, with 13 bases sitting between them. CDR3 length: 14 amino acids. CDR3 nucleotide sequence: TGCAGTGCTAGTCTCGGCGGGGCTACAGATACGCAGTATTTT. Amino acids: CSASLGGATDTQYF.

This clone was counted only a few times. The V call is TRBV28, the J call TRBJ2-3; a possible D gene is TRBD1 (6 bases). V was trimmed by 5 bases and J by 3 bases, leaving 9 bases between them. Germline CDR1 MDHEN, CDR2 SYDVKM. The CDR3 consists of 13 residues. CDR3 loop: CASSPGTTDTQYF. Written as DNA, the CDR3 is TGTGCCAGCAGTCCAGGGACAACAGATACGCAGTATTTT.

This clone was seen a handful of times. CDR3 in DNA: TGTGCCAGTAGTATAGGACACTCTACTAGCAATCAGCCCCAGCATTTT. Encoded protein: CASSIGHSTSNQPQHF. The genes are TRBV19 and TRBJ1-5; D uncertain. The CDR3 has 16 residues. Germline values: CDR1 LNHDA, CDR2 SQIVND (reference sequence). V was cut by 1 base and J by 0 bases, with 10 bases left in between.

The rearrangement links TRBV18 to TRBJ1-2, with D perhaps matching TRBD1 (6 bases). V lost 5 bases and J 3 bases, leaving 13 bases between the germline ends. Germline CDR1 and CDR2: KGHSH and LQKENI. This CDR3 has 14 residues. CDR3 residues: CASSTKQGDYGYTF. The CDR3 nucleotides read TGTGCCAGCTCAACCAAACAGGGAGACTATGGCTACACCTTC.

The CDR3 sequence: CASSQGTSGSGTDTQYF. In DNA form, the CDR3 reads TGTGCCAGCAGCCAAGGGACTAGCGGGAGTGGCACAGATACGCAGTATTTT. The V and J genes are TRBV7-2 and TRBJ2-3; 14 bases fit TRBD2. Unmatched junction bases numbered 5, after V lost 5 bases and J lost 1 base. The length of the CDR3 is 17 residues. Germline V gives CDR1 SGHTA, CDR2 FQGNSA. The full variable domain, with the rest looked up from reference TRBV7-2 and TRBJ2-3, is GAGVSQSPSNKVTEKGKDVELRCDPISGHTALYWYRQSLGQGLEFLIYFQGNSAPDKSGLPSDRFSAERTGGSVSTLTIQRTQQEDSAVYLCASSQGTSGSGTDTQYFGPGTRLTVL.

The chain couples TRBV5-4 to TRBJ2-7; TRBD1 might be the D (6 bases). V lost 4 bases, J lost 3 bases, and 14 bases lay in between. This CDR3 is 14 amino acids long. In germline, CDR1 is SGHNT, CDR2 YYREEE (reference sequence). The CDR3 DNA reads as TGTGCCAGCAGCCCCCGGGACATCCTCTACGAGCAGTACTTC. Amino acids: CASSPRDILYEQYF.

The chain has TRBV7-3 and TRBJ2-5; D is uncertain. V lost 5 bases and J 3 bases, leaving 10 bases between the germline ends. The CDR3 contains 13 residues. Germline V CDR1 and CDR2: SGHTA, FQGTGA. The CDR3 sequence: CASSTNSKETQYF. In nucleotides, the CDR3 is TGTGCCAGCAGCACCAACAGCAAAGAGACCCAGTACTTC.